This TCR beta chain was sequenced in a study of blood T cells in healthy people across ages. Study-level information: Roughly one uniquely barcoded beta molecule per two T cells was captured.

Extraction yielded at least 5 micrograms of total RNA per sample. A second PCR of roughly 7 to 11 cycles used a sample-barcoded 5' primer and a J-beta primer mix. A template-switch adaptor containing 12 random nucleotides labeled each cDNA molecule. MiXCR, run by TCRdb on the 5' RACE reads, gives a single entry per CDR3 protein. The sample carries over 1,300,000 distinct CDR3 sequences, 55% to 75% recorded once. Trimming cost V 2 bases and J 2 bases, with 18 bases left between them. Germline V gives CDR1 SGHTA, CDR2 FQGNSA. The CDR3 is 17 residues long. The source of this sequence is a man between 18 and 29 years old in good health. The sequenced sample was blood. The chain has TRBV7-2 and TRBJ1-1, with D possibly matching TRBD1 (5 bases). DNA for the CDR3: TGTGCCAGCAGCTTATTCGGCGGGGCGCGGGGAAACACTGAAGCTTTCTTT. Translating it yields CASSLFGGARGNTEAFF. Full variable domain (rest looked up from reference TRBV7-2 and TRBJ1-1): GAGVSQSPSNKVTEKGKDVELRCDPISGHTALYWYRQSLGQGLEFLIYFQGNSAPDKSGLPSDRFSAERTGGSVSTLTIQRTQQEDSAVYLCASSLFGGARGNTEAFFGQGTRLTVV.